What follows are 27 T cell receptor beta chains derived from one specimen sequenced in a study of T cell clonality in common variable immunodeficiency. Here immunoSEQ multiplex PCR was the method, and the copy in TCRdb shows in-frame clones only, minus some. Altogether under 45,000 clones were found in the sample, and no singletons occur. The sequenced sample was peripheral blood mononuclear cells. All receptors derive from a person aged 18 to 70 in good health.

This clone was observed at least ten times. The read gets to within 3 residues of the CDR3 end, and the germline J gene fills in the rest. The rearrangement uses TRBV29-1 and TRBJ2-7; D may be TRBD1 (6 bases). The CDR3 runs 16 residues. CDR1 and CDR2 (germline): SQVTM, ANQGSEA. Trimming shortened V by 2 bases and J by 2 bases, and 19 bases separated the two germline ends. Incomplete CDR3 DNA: TGCAGCGTTGAAAGCCCCGGCCGGGACAATCCCTACGAG. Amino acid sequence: CSVESPGRDNPYE. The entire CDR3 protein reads CSVESPGRDNPYEQYF.

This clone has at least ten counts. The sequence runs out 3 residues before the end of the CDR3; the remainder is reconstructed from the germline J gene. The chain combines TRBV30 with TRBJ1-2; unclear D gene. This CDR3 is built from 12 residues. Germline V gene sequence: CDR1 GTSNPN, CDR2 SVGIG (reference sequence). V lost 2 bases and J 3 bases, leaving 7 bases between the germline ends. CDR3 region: CAWSKRDYGYTF. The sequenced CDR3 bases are TGTGCCTGGAGTAAAAGGGACTATGGC. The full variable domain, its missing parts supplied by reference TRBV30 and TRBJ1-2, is SQTIHQWPATLVQPVGSPLSLECTVEGTSNPNLYWYRQAAGRGLQLLFYSVGIGQISSEVPQNLSASRPQDRQFILSSKKLLLSDSGFYLCAWSKRDYGYTFGSGTRLTVV.

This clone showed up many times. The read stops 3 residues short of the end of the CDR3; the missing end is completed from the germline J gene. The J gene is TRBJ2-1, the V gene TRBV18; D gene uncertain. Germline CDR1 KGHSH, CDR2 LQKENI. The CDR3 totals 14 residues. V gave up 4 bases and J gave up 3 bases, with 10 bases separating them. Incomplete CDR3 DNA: TGTGCCAGCTCACTCCTTACGGTCTACAATGAG. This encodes CASSLLTVYNE. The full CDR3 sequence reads CASSLLTVYNEQFF. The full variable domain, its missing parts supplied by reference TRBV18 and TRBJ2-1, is NAGVMQNPRHLVRRRGQEARLRCSPMKGHSHVYWYRQLPEEGLKFMVYLQKENIIDESGMPKERFSAEFPKEGPSILRIQQVVRGDSAAYFCASSLLTVYNEQFFGPGTRLTVL.

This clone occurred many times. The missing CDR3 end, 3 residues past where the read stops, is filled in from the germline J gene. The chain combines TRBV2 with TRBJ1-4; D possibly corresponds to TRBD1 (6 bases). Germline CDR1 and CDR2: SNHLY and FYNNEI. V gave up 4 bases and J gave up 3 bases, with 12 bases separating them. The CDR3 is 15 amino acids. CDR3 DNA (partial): TGTGCCAGCAGTGCCTCGACAGGCGCTAATGAAAAA. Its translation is CASSASTGANEK. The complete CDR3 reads CASSASTGANEKLFF. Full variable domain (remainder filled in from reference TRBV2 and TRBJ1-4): EPEVTQTPSHQVTQMGQEVILRCVPISNHLYFYWYRQILGQKVEFLVSFYNNEISEKSEIFDDQFSVERPDGSNFTLKIRSTKLEDSAMYFCASSASTGANEKLFFGSGTQLSVL.

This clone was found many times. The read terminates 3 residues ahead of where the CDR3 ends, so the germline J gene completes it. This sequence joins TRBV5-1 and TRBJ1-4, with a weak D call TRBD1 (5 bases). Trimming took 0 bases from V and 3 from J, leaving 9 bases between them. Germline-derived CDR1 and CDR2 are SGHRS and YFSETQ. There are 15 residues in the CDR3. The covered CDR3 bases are TGCGCCAGCAGCTTGGAAAGGGGAGCTAATGAAAAA. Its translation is CASSLERGANEK. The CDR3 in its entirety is CASSLERGANEKLFF.

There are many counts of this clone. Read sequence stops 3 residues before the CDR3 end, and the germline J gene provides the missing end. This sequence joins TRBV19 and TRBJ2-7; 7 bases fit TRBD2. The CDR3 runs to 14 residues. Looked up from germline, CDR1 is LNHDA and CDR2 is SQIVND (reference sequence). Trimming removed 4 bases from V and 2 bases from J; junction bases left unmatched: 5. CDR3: CASSRRETPYEQYF. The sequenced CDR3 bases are TGTGCCAGTAGTAGGCGGGAGACACCCTACGAG.

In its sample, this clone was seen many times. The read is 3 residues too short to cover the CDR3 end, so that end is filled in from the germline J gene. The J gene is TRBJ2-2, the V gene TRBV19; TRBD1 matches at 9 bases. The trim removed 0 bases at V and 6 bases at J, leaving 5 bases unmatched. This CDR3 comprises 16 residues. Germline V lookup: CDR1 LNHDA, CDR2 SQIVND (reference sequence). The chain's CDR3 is CASSIDGTGRAGELFF. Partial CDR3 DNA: TGTGCCAGTAGTATAGATGGGACAGGGAGGGCCGGGGAG.

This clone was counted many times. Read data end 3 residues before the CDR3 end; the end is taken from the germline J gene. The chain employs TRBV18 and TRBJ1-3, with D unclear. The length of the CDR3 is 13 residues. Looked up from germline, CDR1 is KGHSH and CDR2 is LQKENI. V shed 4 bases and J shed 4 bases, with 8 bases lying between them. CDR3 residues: CASSLGQGNTIYF. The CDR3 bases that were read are TGTGCCAGCTCACTTGGCCAGGGAAACACC.

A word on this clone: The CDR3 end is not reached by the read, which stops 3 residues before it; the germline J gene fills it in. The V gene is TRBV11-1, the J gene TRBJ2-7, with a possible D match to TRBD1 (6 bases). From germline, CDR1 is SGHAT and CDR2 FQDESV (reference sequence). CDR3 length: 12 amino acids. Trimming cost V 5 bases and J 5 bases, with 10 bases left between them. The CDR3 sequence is CASSNYRDEQYF. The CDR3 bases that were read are TGTGCCAGCAGCAACTACAGGGACGAG.

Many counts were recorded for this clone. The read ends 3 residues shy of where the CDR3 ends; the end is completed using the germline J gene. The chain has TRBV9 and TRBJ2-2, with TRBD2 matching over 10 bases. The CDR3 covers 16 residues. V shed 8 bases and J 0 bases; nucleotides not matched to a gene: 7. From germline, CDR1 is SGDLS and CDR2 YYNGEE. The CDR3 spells CASTSGITANTGELFF. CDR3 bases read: TGTGCCAGTACTAGCGGGATAACTGCGAACACCGGGGAG.

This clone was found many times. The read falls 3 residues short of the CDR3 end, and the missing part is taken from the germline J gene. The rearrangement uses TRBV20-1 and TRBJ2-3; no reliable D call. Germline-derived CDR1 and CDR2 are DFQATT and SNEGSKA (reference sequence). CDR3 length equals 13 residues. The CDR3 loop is CSADKVQRETQYF. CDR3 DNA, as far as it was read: TGCAGTGCTGACAAGGTTCAAAGAGAGACG.

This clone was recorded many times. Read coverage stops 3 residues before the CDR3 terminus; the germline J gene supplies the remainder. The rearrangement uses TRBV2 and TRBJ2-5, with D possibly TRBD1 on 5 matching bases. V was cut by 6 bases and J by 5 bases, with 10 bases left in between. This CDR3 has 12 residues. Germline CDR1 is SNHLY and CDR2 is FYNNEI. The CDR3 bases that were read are TGTGCCAGCAGCAGGGTTAGGGAGACC. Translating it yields CASSRVRET. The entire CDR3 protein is CASSRVRETQYF.

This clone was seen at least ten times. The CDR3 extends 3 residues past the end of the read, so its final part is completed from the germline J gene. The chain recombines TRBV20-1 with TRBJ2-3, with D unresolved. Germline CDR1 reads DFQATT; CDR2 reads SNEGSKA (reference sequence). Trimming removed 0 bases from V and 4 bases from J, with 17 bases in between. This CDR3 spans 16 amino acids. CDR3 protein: CSARDFDSLRPDTQYF. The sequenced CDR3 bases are TGCAGTGCTAGAGATTTCGACTCCCTACGGCCAGATACG.

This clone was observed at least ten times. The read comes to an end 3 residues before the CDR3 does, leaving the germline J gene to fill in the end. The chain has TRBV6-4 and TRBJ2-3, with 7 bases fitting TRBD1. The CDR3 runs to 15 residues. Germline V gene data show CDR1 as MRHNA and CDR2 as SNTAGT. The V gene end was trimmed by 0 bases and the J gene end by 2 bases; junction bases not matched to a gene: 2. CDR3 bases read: TGTGCCAGCAGTGACTCGGGACAGCCCACAGATACG. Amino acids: CASSDSGQPTDT. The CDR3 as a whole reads CASSDSGQPTDTQYF.

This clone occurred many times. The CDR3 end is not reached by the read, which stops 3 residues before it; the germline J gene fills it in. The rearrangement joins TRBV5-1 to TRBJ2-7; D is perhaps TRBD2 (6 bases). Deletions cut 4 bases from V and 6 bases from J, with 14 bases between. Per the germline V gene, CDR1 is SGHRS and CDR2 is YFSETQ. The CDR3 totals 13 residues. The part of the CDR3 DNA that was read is TGCGCCAGCAGCCTCCGGGACTCTCGCGAG. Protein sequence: CASSLRDSRE. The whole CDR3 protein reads CASSLRDSREQYF.

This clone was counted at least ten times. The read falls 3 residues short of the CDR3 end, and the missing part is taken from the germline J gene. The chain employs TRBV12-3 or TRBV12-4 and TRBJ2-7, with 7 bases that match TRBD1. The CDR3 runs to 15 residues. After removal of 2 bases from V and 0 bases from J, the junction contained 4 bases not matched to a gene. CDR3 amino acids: CASSLTAGGSYEQYF. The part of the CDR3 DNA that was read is TGTGCCAGCAGTTTAACGGCAGGGGGCTCCTACGAG.

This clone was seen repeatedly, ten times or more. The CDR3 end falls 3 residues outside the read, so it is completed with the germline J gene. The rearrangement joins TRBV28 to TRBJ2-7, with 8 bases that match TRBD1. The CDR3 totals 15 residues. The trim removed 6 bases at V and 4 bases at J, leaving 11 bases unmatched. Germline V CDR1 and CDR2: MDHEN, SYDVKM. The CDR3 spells CASSPGTGSYYEQYF. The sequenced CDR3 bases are TGTGCCAGCAGCCCTGGGACAGGATCATATTACGAG. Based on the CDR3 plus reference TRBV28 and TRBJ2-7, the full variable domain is DVKVTQSSRYLVKRTGEKVFLECVQDMDHENMFWYRQDPGLGLRLIYFSYDVKMKEKGDIPEGYSVSREKKERFSLILESASTNQTSMYLCASSPGTGSYYEQYFGPGTRLTVT.

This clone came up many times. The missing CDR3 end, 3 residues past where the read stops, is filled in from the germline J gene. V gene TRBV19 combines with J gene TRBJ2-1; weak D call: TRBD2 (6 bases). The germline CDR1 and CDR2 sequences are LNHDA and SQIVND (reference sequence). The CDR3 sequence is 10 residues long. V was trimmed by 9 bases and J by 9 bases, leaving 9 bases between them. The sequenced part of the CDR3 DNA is TGTGCCAGCGGGACTTTTGAG. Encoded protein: CASGTFE. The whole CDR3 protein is CASGTFEQFF.

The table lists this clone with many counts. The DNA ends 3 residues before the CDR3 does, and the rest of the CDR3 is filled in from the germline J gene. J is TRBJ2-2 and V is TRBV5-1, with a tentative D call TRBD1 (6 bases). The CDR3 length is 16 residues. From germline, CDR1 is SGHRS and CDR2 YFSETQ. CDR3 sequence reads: CASSLEQGRTNEKLFF. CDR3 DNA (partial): TGCGCCAGCAGCTTGGAACAGGGCCGAACTAATGAAAAG.

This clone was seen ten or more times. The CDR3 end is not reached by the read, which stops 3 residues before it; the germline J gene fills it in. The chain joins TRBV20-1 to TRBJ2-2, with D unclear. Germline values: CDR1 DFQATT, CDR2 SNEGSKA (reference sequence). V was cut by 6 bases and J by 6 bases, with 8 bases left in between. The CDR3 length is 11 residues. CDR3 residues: CSARAAGELFF. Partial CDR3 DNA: TGCAGTGCCCGAGCTGCCGGGGAG.

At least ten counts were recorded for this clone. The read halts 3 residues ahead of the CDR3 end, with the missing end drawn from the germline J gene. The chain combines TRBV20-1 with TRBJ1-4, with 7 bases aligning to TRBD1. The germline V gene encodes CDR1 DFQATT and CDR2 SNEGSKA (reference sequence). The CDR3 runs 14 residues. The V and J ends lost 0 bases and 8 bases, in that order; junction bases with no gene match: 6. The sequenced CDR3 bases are TGCAGTGCTAGAGATACAGGGGTAGGCGAAAAA. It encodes CSARDTGVGEK. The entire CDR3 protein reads CSARDTGVGEKLFF.

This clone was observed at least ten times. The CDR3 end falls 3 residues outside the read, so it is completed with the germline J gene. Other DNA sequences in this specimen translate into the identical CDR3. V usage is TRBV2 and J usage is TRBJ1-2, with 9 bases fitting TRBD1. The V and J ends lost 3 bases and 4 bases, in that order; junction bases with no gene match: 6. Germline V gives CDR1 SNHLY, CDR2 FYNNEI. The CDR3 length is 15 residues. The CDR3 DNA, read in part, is TGTGCCAGCAGTGAGCCCCCGGGACAGGGCTATGGC. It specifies CASSEPPGQGYG. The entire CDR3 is CASSEPPGQGYGYTF.

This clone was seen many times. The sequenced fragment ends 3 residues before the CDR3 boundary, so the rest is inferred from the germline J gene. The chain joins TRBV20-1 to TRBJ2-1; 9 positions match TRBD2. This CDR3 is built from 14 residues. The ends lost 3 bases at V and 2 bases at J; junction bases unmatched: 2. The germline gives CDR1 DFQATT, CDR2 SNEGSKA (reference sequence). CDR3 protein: CSARASGTYNEQFF. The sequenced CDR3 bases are TGCAGTGCTAGGGCTAGCGGGACCTACAATGAG.

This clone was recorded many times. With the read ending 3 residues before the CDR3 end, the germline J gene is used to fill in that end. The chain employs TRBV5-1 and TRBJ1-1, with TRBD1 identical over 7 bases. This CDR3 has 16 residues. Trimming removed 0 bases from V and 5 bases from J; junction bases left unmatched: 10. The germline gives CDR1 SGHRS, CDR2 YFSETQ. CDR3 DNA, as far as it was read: TGCGCCAGCAGCTTGGGGACGACAGGGAGAGCAACTGAA. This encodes CASSLGTTGRATE. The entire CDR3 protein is CASSLGTTGRATEAFF.

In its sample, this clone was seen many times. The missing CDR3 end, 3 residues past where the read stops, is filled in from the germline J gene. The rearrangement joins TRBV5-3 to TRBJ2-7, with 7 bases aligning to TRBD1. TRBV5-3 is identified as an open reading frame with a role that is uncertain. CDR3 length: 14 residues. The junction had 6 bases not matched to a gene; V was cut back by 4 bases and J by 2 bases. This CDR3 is CARSDSDRAYEQYF. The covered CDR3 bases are TGTGCCAGAAGCGACTCCGACAGGGCCTACGAG.

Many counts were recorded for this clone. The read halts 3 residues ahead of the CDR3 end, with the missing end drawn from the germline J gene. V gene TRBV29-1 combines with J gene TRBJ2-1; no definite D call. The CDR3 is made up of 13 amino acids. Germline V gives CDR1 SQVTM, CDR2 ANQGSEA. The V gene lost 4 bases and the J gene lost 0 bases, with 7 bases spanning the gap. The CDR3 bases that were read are TGCAGCGTTGTAGGGCTCTCCTACAATGAG. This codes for CSVVGLSYNE. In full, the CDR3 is CSVVGLSYNEQFF.

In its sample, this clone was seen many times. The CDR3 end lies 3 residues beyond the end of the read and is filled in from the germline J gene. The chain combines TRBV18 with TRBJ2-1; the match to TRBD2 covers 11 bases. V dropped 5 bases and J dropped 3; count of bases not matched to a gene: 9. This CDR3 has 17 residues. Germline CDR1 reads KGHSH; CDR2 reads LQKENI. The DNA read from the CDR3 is TGTGCCAGCTCAAGCCTTGGGGGGACTAGCGGCTACAATGAG. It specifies CASSSLGGTSGYNE. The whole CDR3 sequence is CASSSLGGTSGYNEQFF.